Presented here are 18 T cell receptor beta chains from one specimen sequenced in a study of blood T cell repertoires in COVID-19. Measured with immunoSEQ multiplex PCR; TCRdb has only the in-frame clones, and not every one. This table has around 170,000 clones, roughly 86% appearing once. The sample comprised peripheral blood. The receptors here all came from a man in his fifties with active or convalescent COVID-19.

This chain uses TRBV15 with TRBJ2-1; 8 nucleotides match TRBD1. The V gene end was trimmed by 0 bases and the J gene end by 7 bases; junction bases not matched to a gene: 8. Germline CDR1 LNHNV, CDR2 YYDKDF (reference sequence). This CDR3 comprises 16 residues. The CDR3 DNA reads as TGTGCCACCAGCAGAGAGGGACAGGCCATTAGAAATGAGCAGTTCTTC. This sequence encodes CATSREGQAIRNEQFF.

This rearrangement joins TRBV19 to TRBJ2-7, with TRBD2 matching 14 bases. There are 15 residues in the CDR3. CDR1 is LNHDA, CDR2 SQIVND, per germline (reference sequence). The J segment lost 1 base and the V segment lost 8 bases, leaving 4 bases of the junction unmatched. The CDR3 sequence: CASSGLAGGSYEQYF. The CDR3 DNA sequence: TGTGCCAGTTCTGGACTAGCGGGGGGTTCCTACGAGCAGTACTTC. Based on the CDR3 plus reference TRBV19 and TRBJ2-7, the full variable domain is DGGITQSPKYLFRKEGQNVTLSCEQNLNHDAMYWYRQDPGQGLRLIYYSQIVNDFQKGDIAEGYSVSREKKESFPLTVTSAQKNPTAFYLCASSGLAGGSYEQYFGPGTRLTVT.

This rearrangement joins TRBV5-1 to TRBJ2-1, with TRBD2 matching 14 bases. V shed 2 bases and J 7 bases; nucleotides not matched to a gene: 2. There are 15 residues in the CDR3. In germline, CDR1 is SGHRS, CDR2 YFSETQ. CDR3 sequence reads: CASSLGLAGGNEQFF. The DNA of the CDR3 is TGCGCCAGCAGCTTAGGACTAGCGGGAGGAAATGAGCAGTTCTTC.

The chain carries TRBV19 and TRBJ2-3, with 12 positions matching TRBD2. After removal of 5 bases from V and 6 bases from J, the junction contained 15 bases not matched to a gene. The CDR3 runs 18 residues. Germline CDR1 is LNHDA and CDR2 is SQIVND (reference sequence). CDR3 loop: CASSWRLAGATLGDTQYF. CDR3 coding DNA: TGTGCCAGTAGTTGGAGACTAGCGGGGGCCACCTTGGGGGATACGCAGTATTTT.

This clone was observed a few times. CDR3 protein: CSVTGLTGGYTF. The DNA of the CDR3 is TGCAGCGTTACAGGGTTGACGGGAGGCTACACCTTC. The chain combines TRBV29-1 with TRBJ1-2; maybe TRBD1 (6 bases). Germline V gives CDR1 SQVTM, CDR2 ANQGSEA. Deletions cut 5 bases from V and 8 bases from J, with 15 bases between. This CDR3 comprises 12 residues.

The chain uses TRBV6-5 and TRBJ2-3; D unresolved. From germline, CDR1 is MNHEY and CDR2 SVGAGI. The CDR3 runs 12 residues. Trimming pared 6 bases from V and 10 bases from J, leaving 14 bases between. CDR3 sequence (DNA): TGTGCCAGCAGCAACGAACTGGCGGCGCAGTATTTT. Its protein is CASSNELAAQYF.

This chain links TRBV4-2 with TRBJ1-2; no reliable D call. Trimming removed 0 bases from V and 1 base from J, with 9 bases in between. This CDR3 spans 15 amino acids. CDR1 and CDR2 from the germline V gene are LGHNA and YNFKEQ. The CDR3 DNA reads as TGTGCCAGCAGCCAAGACAGGCAGGTTAACTATGGCTACACCTTC. Its translation is CASSQDRQVNYGYTF.

This clone was seen a single time. The chain has TRBV4-3 and TRBJ2-3; TRBD1 is a possible D gene (5 bases). With 2 bases removed from V and 4 bases from J, the gap between germline ends came to 10 bases. CDR1 is LGHNA, CDR2 YSLEER, per germline. CDR3 length: 14 amino acids. CDR3 region: CASSQSRVSDTQYF. The DNA for the CDR3 is TGCGCCAGCAGCCAAAGCAGGGTGTCAGATACGCAGTATTTT.

Only one count was recorded for this clone. This rearrangement joins TRBV3-1 (or the pseudogene TRBV3-2) to TRBJ1-2; D might be TRBD1 (6 bases). The CDR3 covers 14 residues. Germline V gene sequence: CDR1 LGHDT, CDR2 YNNKEL (reference sequence). V lost 1 base and J lost 3, with 9 bases in between. CDR3 region: CASSQAGADYGYTF. CDR3 coding DNA: TGTGCCAGCAGCCAAGCAGGGGCGGACTATGGCTACACCTTC.

V gene TRBV6-6 combines with J gene TRBJ1-4; D unclear. Trimming shortened V by 4 bases and J by 1 base, and 7 bases separated the two germline ends. The CDR3 spans 14 residues. CDR1 MNHNY and CDR2 SVGAGI come from the germline V gene (reference sequence). The CDR3 DNA reads TGTGCCAGCAGTTCCTCCCTAACTAATGAAAAACTGTTTTTT. Translation gives CASSSSLTNEKLFF.

This chain joins TRBV3-1 (or the pseudogene TRBV3-2) and TRBJ2-7, with unresolved D. Trimming stripped 1 base from V and 7 bases from J, with 11 bases between. The CDR3 covers 13 residues. CDR1 and CDR2 from the germline V gene are LGHDT and YNNKEL (reference sequence). The CDR3 region has the DNA TGTGCCAGCAGCCAAGGTCCGCTACGGGAGCAGTACTTC. It translates to CASSQGPLREQYF.

This sequence joins TRBV28 and TRBJ2-7; D might be TRBD1 (5 bases). Germline V gene sequence: CDR1 MDHEN, CDR2 SYDVKM. CDR3 size: 12 residues. Trimming took off 5 bases at V and 2 bases at J, with 7 bases between the two ends. CDR3 amino acids: CASSRTTYEQYF. CDR3 nucleotide sequence: TGTGCCAGCAGTAGGACAACCTACGAGCAGTACTTC. The full variable domain, its missing parts supplied by reference TRBV28 and TRBJ2-7, is DVKVTQSSRYLVKRTGEKVFLECVQDMDHENMFWYRQDPGLGLRLIYFSYDVKMKEKGDIPEGYSVSREKKERFSLILESASTNQTSMYLCASSRTTYEQYFGPGTRLTVT.

V gene TRBV24-1 combines with J gene TRBJ1-5; D is perhaps TRBD1 (5 bases). With 5 bases removed from V and 4 bases from J, the gap between germline ends came to 11 bases. The CDR3 extends over 14 amino acids. The germline V gene encodes CDR1 KGHDR and CDR2 SFDVKD. CDR3 amino acids: CATSGRQPNQPQHF. DNA for the CDR3: TGTGCCACCAGTGGTCGACAGCCAAATCAGCCCCAGCATTTT.

The chain combines TRBV4-2 with TRBJ1-3; D possibly corresponds to TRBD1 (5 bases). V lost 0 bases and J lost 7, with 16 bases in between. Germline V gene lookup returns CDR1 LGHNA and CDR2 YNFKEQ. The CDR3 is 16 amino acids. The CDR3 DNA sequence: TGTGCCAGCAGCCAAGATCGTGGCAGGGAAGGCAACACCATATATTTT. Protein product: CASSQDRGREGNTIYF.

The J gene is TRBJ1-2, the V gene TRBV25-1; 7 nucleotides agree with TRBD1. From germline, CDR1 is MGHDK and CDR2 SYGVNS. CDR3 length: 13 amino acids. V was pared by 6 bases and J by 6 bases, with 7 bases of the junction left unmatched. The CDR3 nucleotides are TGTGCCAGCAGGCCCTTCGGGACAGATGGCTACACCTTC. Translated: CASRPFGTDGYTF.

The gene calls are TRBV18 and TRBJ2-1; no reliable D call. V lost 6 bases and J 5 bases, leaving 8 bases between the germline ends. Germline assignment: CDR1 KGHSH and CDR2 LQKENI. The CDR3 loop spans 12 amino acids. CDR3 nucleotide sequence: TGTGCCAGCTCTCCAAATAACAATGAGCAGTTCTTC. It encodes CASSPNNNEQFF.

The rearrangement uses TRBV4-3 and TRBJ2-1; 7 positions match TRBD2. Germline trimming cut 3 bases from V and 4 bases from J; bases unmatched to any gene: 3. The CDR3 runs to 14 residues. Germline loops: CDR1 LGHNA, CDR2 YSLEER. In nucleotides, the CDR3 is TGCGCCAGCAGCCAGGCTAGCGGTTACAATGAGCAGTTCTTC. It specifies CASSQASGYNEQFF.

This rearrangement joins TRBV15 to TRBJ2-7, with 7 bases identical to TRBD1. The germline CDR1 and CDR2 sequences are LNHNV and YYDKDF (reference sequence). V lost 2 bases to trimming and J lost 3 bases; unmatched junction nucleotides: 4. The CDR3 has 14 amino acids. CDR3 DNA sequence: TGTGCCACCAGCAGAACAGGGGCCATCTACGAGCAGTACTTC. Translation gives CATSRTGAIYEQYF.